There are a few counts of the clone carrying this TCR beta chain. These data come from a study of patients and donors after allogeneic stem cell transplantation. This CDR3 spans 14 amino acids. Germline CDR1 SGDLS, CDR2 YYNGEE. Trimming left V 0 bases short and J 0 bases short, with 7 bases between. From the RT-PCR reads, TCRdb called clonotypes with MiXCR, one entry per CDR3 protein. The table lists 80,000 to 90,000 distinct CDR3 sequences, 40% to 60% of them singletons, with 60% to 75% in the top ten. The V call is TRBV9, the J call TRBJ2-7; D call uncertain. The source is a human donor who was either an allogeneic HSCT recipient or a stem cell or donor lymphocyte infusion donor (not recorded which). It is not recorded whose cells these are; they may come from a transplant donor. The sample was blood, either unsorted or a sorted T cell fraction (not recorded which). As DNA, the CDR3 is TGTGCCAGCAGCGTAGCTGAGAGCTCCTACGAGCAGTACTTC. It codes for CASSVAESSYEQYF.